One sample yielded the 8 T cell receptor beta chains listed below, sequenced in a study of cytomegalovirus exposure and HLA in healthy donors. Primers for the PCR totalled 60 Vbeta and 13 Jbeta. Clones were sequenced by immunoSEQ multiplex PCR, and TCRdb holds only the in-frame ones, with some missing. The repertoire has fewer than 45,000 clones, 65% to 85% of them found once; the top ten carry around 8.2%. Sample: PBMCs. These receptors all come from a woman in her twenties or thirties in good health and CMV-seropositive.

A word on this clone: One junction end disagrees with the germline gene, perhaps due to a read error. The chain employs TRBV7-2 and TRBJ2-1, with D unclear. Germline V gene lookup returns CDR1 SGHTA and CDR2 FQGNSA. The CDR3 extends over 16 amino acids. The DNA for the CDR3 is TGTGCCCGCAGTCAAACTCTACTGAGATCCTACAATGAGCAGTTCTTC. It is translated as CARSQTLLRSYNEQFF.

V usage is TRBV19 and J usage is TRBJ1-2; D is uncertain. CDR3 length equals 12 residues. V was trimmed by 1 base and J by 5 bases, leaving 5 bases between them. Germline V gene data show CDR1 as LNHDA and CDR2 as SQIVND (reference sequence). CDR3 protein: CASSIGDYGYTF. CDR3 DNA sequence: TGTGCCAGTAGTATAGGAGATTATGGCTACACCTTC.

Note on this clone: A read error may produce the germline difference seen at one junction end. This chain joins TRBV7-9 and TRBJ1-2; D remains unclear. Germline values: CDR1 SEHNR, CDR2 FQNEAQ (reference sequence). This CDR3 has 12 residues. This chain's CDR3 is CSSSGENYGYTF. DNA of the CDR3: TGTTCCAGCAGCGGGGAGAACTATGGCTACACCTTC.

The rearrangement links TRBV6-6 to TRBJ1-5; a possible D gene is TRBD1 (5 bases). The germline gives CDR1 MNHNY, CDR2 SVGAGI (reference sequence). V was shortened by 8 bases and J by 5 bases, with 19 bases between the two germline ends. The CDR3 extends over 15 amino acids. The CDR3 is CASSLGQGRDQPQHF. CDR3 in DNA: TGTGCCAGCTCCTTGGGGCAGGGCAGGGATCAGCCCCAGCATTTT.

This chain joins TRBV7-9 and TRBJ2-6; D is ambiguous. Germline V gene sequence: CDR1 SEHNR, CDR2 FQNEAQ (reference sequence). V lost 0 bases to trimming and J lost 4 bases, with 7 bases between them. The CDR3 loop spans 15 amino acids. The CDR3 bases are TGTGCCAGCAGCTTAGCCGGGTCCGGGGCCAACGTCCTGACTTTC. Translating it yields CASSLAGSGANVLTF.

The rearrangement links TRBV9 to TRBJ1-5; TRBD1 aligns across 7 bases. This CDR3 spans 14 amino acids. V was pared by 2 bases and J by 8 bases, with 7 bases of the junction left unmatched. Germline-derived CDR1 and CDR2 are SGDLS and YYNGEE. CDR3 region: CASSVQGGREPQHF. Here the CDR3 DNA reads TGTGCCAGCAGCGTTCAGGGGGGAAGAGAGCCCCAGCATTTT.

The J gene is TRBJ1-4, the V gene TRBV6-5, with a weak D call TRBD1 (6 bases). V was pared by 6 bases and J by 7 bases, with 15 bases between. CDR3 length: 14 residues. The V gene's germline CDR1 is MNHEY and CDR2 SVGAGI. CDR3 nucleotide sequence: TGTGCCAGCAGGGATACAGGGTGGAGTGAAAAACTGTTTTTT. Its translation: CASRDTGWSEKLFF.

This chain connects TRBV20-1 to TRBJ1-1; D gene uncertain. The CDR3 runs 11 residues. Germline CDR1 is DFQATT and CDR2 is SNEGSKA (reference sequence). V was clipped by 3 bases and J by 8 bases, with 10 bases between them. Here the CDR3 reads CSARSTREAFF. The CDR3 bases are TGCAGTGCTAGGTCAACCCGGGAAGCTTTCTTT.